This T cell receptor (beta chain) is drawn from a study of T-cell reconstitution after alpha-beta-depleted transplantation in children. A TCRbeta library incorporating unique molecular identifiers was prepared. TCRdb used MiXCR to reprocess the PCR reads, holding one entry per CDR3 protein. The repertoire includes around 800,000 distinct CDR3 sequences, less than 20% of them detected once, and 5% sits in the top ten. Losses at the gene ends were 2 bases for V and 7 bases for J; bases not matched to a gene: 5. The CDR3 covers 16 residues. Germline values: CDR1 LGHDT, CDR2 YNNKEL (reference sequence). In this sample, this clonotype turned up a few times.

The chain is built from TRBV3-1 and TRBJ2-1, with 13 bases aligning to TRBD2. This specimen was PBMCs, mostly from graft donor cells, taken 360 days after TCRalphabeta/CD19-depleted stem cell transplant. This TCR was recovered from a male patient under 18 who had a stem cell transplant for acute lymphoblastic leukemia, so the T cells may come from the graft donor. The CDR3 DNA reads TGTGCCAGCAGCCAATCGGGACTAGCGGGAAGAAATGAGCAGTTCTTC. Translation: CASSQSGLAGRNEQFF.